Listed here are 30 T cell receptor beta chains from one sample, sequenced in a study of beta chain features in type 1 diabetes. Of the isolated RNA, all was reverse transcribed, and so the sequenced material was expressed TCRB transcripts. Sequencing used immunoSEQ multiplex PCR; TCRdb keeps in-frame clones, though not all of them. The sample carries 500,000 to 700,000 clones, about 16% recorded once. The sample was naive CD4+ T cells from blood. The origin of the receptors is a man younger than 30 in good health.

This clone was observed a handful of times. This chain links TRBV29-1 with TRBJ2-7; 7 bases align to TRBD1. With V trimmed by 8 bases and J by 6 bases, 10 bases remained unmatched. Germline V CDR1 and CDR2: SQVTM, ANQGSEA. The CDR3 loop spans 12 amino acids. CDR3 coding DNA: TGCAGCACCTCGGGACAGTGGTCCGAGCAGTACTTC. Translating it yields CSTSGQWSEQYF.

In this sample, this clone turned up a few times. The chain is built from TRBV30 and TRBJ2-7, with D tentatively TRBD1 (6 bases). The CDR3 is 12 residues long. The germline CDR1 and CDR2 sequences are GTSNPN and SVGIG (reference sequence). V lost 2 bases and J 4 bases, leaving 9 bases between the germline ends. CDR3 sequence (DNA): TGTGCCTGGAGTCTACAGGGTTACGAGCAGTACTTC. Translated: CAWSLQGYEQYF.

Here the CDR3 reads CASSILRGQETQYF. Written as DNA, the CDR3 is TGTGCCAGCTCAATTCTGCGGGGCCAAGAGACCCAGTACTTC. The chain combines TRBV18 with TRBJ2-5; TRBD2 is a possible D gene (6 bases). The germline V gene encodes CDR1 KGHSH and CDR2 LQKENI. V lost 5 bases and J 1 base, leaving 11 bases between the germline ends. This CDR3 comprises 14 residues.

This chain links TRBV6-5 with TRBJ1-4; D gene ambiguous. This CDR3 has 13 amino acids. CDR1 is MNHEY, CDR2 SVGAGI, per germline. V was cut by 4 bases and J by 4 bases, with 7 bases left in between. Written as DNA, the CDR3 is TGTGCCAGCAGTTTCCGCCGTAATGAAAAACTGTTTTTT. Its protein product is CASSFRRNEKLFF.

Only a few counts were recorded for this clone. V usage is TRBV7-3 and J usage is TRBJ1-2; tentative D call: TRBD1 (6 bases). Germline CDR1 and CDR2: SGHTA and FQGTGA. The V end lost 2 bases, the J end lost 6 bases, and 10 bases lay between the germline ends. CDR3 length: 13 residues. CDR3 sequence (DNA): TGTGCCAGCAGCTTACGCAGGGGTGATGGCTACACCTTC. It encodes CASSLRRGDGYTF. Full variable domain (rest looked up from reference TRBV7-3 and TRBJ1-2): GAGVSQTPSNKVTEKGKYVELRCDPISGHTALYWYRQSLGQGPEFLIYFQGTGAADDSGLPNDRFFAVRPEGSVSTLKIQRTERGDSAVYLCASSLRRGDGYTFGSGTRLTVV.

This clone was found a few times. The chain is built from TRBV25-1 and TRBJ2-6; D may be TRBD2 (5 bases). The germline CDR1 and CDR2 sequences are MGHDK and SYGVNS. The CDR3 covers 15 residues. V lost 7 bases to trimming and J lost 1 base, with 11 bases between them. The DNA for the CDR3 is TGTGCCAGCAACGGGGTGAGATCTGGGGCCAACGTCCTGACTTTC. As protein: CASNGVRSGANVLTF.

The gene calls are TRBV9 and TRBJ1-2; D is possibly TRBD1 (6 bases). Germline V gene data show CDR1 as SGDLS and CDR2 as YYNGEE. The CDR3 length is 16 residues. V shed 0 bases and J shed 4 bases, with 16 bases lying between them. The DNA of the CDR3 is TGTGCCAGCAGCGTAGAAGCGTACAGGGCGCCCTATGGCTACACCTTC. Translation: CASSVEAYRAPYGYTF.

The V and J genes are TRBV14 and TRBJ1-2; D gene uncertain. V was clipped by 0 bases and J by 1 base, with 12 bases between them. The CDR3 runs 16 residues. Looked up from germline, CDR1 is SGHDN and CDR2 is FVKESK. The CDR3 DNA reads TGTGCCAGCAGCCAAGATTGGAAGAGCATTAACTATGGCTACACCTTC. Translated: CASSQDWKSINYGYTF.

The chain recombines TRBV28 with TRBJ1-1; no reliable D call. The CDR3 runs 14 residues. The V gene's germline CDR1 is MDHEN and CDR2 SYDVKM. V dropped 2 bases and J dropped 3 bases, with 10 bases sitting between them. This chain's CDR3 is CASSLASFYTEAFF. CDR3 nucleotide sequence: TGTGCCAGCAGTTTAGCGTCCTTTTACACTGAAGCTTTCTTT.

This clone has a handful of counts. This chain joins TRBV18 and TRBJ1-1, with D uncertain. The germline V gene has CDR1 KGHSH and CDR2 LQKENI. The CDR3 has 12 residues. V lost 3 bases, J lost 13 bases, and 15 bases lay in between. CDR3 sequence reads: CASSPALGKGFF. The CDR3 DNA follows: TGTGCCAGCTCACCGGCCCTCGGAAAGGGTTTCTTT.

The gene calls are TRBV19 and TRBJ2-1; TRBD2 agrees at 15 bases. V shed 5 bases and J 12 bases; nucleotides not matched to a gene: 8. Per germline, CDR1 LNHDA and CDR2 SQIVND (reference sequence). This CDR3 has 15 amino acids. CDR3 protein: CASSSVGLAGGGQFF. CDR3 nucleotides: TGTGCCAGTAGTTCAGTGGGACTAGCGGGGGGTGGGCAGTTCTTC.

V is TRBV9 and J is TRBJ2-3, with D perhaps TRBD1 (6 bases). This CDR3 is built from 14 residues. Germline-derived CDR1 and CDR2 are SGDLS and YYNGEE. V lost 5 bases to trimming and J lost 2 bases, with 12 bases between them. This CDR3 reads CASSRQDNTDTQYF. The CDR3 region has the DNA TGTGCCAGCAGTAGACAGGATAACACAGATACGCAGTATTTT.

The V gene is TRBV18, the J gene TRBJ2-7; D possibly corresponds to TRBD1 (6 bases). Trimming left V 6 bases short and J 0 bases short, with 15 bases between. In germline, CDR1 is KGHSH, CDR2 LQKENI. The CDR3 loop spans 15 amino acids. The chain's CDR3 is CASSATGVHSYEQYF. CDR3 nucleotide sequence: TGTGCCAGCTCCGCGACAGGCGTTCACTCCTACGAGCAGTACTTC.

This clone has only a few counts. This chain joins TRBV27 and TRBJ2-1; no clear D. Trimming took off 7 bases at V and 9 bases at J, with 16 bases between the two ends. Per germline, CDR1 MNHEY and CDR2 SMNVEV (reference sequence). The CDR3 totals 13 residues. The CDR3 coding sequence is TGTGCCAGCACCCCAGGCAGAGGCGGTGAGCAGTTCTTC. Protein sequence: CASTPGRGGEQFF.

In its sample, this clone was seen a few times. CDR3 sequence (DNA): TGTGCCAGCAGCTTTAGGGTGGGGAACAATCAGCCCCAGCATTTT. Residues: CASSFRVGNNQPQHF. The V call is TRBV5-6, the J call TRBJ1-5; no reliable D call. Germline CDR1 is SGHDT and CDR2 is YYEEEE. The CDR3 totals 15 residues. Trimming took off 2 bases at V and 3 bases at J, with 12 bases between the two ends.

This clone was counted only a few times. The chain combines TRBV7-9 with TRBJ2-5, with 7 bases lining up with TRBD1. The CDR3 has 16 amino acids. Per the germline V gene, CDR1 is SEHNR and CDR2 is FQNEAQ (reference sequence). Losses at the gene ends were 5 bases for V and 3 bases for J; bases not matched to a gene: 12. Here the CDR3 DNA reads TGTGCCAGCAGCGCCCGACCACGACAGGGAAAAGAGACCCAGTACTTC. Residues: CASSARPRQGKETQYF.

Points on this clone: Distinct nucleotide sequences in the sample also encode this CDR3. This chain uses TRBV18 with TRBJ1-1; the D is unclear. Deletions cut 0 bases from V and 1 base from J, with 6 bases between. The CDR3 consists of 14 residues. The germline gives CDR1 KGHSH, CDR2 LQKENI. DNA for the CDR3: TGTGCCAGCTCACCACCGGGTGGGAACACTGAAGCTTTCTTT. Encoded protein: CASSPPGGNTEAFF.

This clone was counted between two and nine times. The rearrangement links TRBV11-2 to TRBJ2-5; TRBD2 agrees at 8 bases. Germline loops: CDR1 SGHAT, CDR2 FQNNGV. The CDR3 totals 15 residues. V lost 2 bases and J lost 4; bases outside the gene matches: 6. The CDR3 bases are TGTGCCAGCAGCTTAACGGGAGGGCCTACAGAGACCCAGTACTTC. Its protein is CASSLTGGPTETQYF. The full variable domain, its missing parts supplied by reference TRBV11-2 and TRBJ2-5, is EAGVAQSPRYKIIEKRQSVAFWCNPISGHATLYWYQQILGQGPKLLIQFQNNGVVDDSQLPKDRFSAERLKGVDSTLKIQPAKLEDSAVYLCASSLTGGPTETQYFGPGTRLLVL.

This clone came up a few times. The J gene is TRBJ1-2, the V gene TRBV9; 8 nucleotides line up with TRBD1. The length of the CDR3 is 14 residues. Germline V CDR1 and CDR2: SGDLS, YYNGEE. V trimming: 0 bases; J trimming: 4 bases; junction bases outside the gene matches: 2. The CDR3 spells CASSVEGQAYGYTF. The DNA of the CDR3 is TGTGCCAGCAGCGTAGAGGGACAGGCCTATGGCTACACCTTC.

The chain has TRBV28 and TRBJ2-7; D may be TRBD2 (5 bases). V lost 4 bases, J lost 0 bases, and 13 bases lay in between. Germline CDR1 MDHEN, CDR2 SYDVKM. The CDR3 consists of 15 residues. CDR3: CASSSPGSSSYEQYF. In DNA, the CDR3 is TGTGCCAGCAGTTCCCCGGGGAGTAGCTCCTACGAGCAGTACTTC.

V is TRBV7-3 and J is TRBJ1-2; 9 nucleotides align to TRBD1. The CDR3 covers 16 residues. V trimming: 5 bases; J trimming: 3 bases; junction bases outside the gene matches: 10. CDR1 is SGHTA, CDR2 FQGTGA, per germline. The DNA for the CDR3 is TGTGCCAGCAGCCCATCAGGCCGACAGGGGGACTATGGCTACACCTTC. Protein sequence: CASSPSGRQGDYGYTF.

The chain joins TRBV5-1 to TRBJ2-7; D tentatively fits TRBD1 or TRBD2 (5 bases each). The CDR3 contains 15 residues. Per germline, CDR1 SGHRS and CDR2 YFSETQ. Deletions cut 4 bases from V and 3 bases from J, with 17 bases between. CDR3 sequence: CASSPLGRGGYEQYF. The CDR3 DNA sequence: TGCGCCAGCAGCCCCCTGGGACGCGGAGGCTACGAGCAGTACTTC.

The rearrangement links TRBV11-2 to TRBJ2-4; D perhaps matches TRBD2 (7 bases). CDR1 is SGHAT and CDR2 is FQNNGV in the germline V gene. The CDR3 totals 17 residues. Trimming removed 4 bases from V and 0 bases from J, with 16 bases in between. CDR3 region: CASSSRGAALAKNIQYF. The CDR3 coding sequence is TGTGCCAGCAGCTCCCGGGGGGCGGCTCTAGCCAAAAACATTCAGTACTTC.

The CDR3 DNA is TGTGCCAGCAGTTGGTGGGGGCCCCTAGCCAAAAACATTCAGTACTTC. Translating it yields CASSWWGPLAKNIQYF. The chain couples TRBV28 to TRBJ2-4; a weak D match, TRBD1 (6 bases). Germline V CDR1 and CDR2: MDHEN, SYDVKM. This CDR3 region has 16 residues. V was clipped by 4 bases and J by 0 bases, with 13 bases between them.

This clone turned up a few times. V usage is TRBV18 and J usage is TRBJ1-1; tentatively, D is TRBD1 (5 bases). V was pared by 3 bases and J by 6 bases, with 14 bases between. The CDR3 length is 14 residues. From germline, CDR1 is KGHSH and CDR2 LQKENI. The CDR3, as DNA: TGTGCCAGCTCACCGAAAGGGGAATACGCTGAAGCTTTCTTT. This gives the protein CASSPKGEYAEAFF.

V usage is TRBV27 and J usage is TRBJ2-4; D gene unclear. The CDR3 is 14 amino acids. The germline V gene encodes CDR1 MNHEY and CDR2 SMNVEV (reference sequence). V was cut by 5 bases and J by 3 bases, with 11 bases left in between. CDR3 protein: CASSSPFGKNIQYF. CDR3 in DNA: TGTGCCAGCAGTAGTCCATTCGGCAAAAACATTCAGTACTTC.

This clone has just a few counts. The chain links TRBV7-9 to TRBJ2-7; 8 positions match TRBD1. From germline, CDR1 is SEHNR and CDR2 FQNEAQ (reference sequence). This CDR3 is 17 amino acids long. Trimming took 2 bases from V and 2 from J; bases not matched to a gene: 11. The CDR3 DNA is TGTGCCAGCAGCTTATTGGGGGGACAGGTGAATGCCTACGAGCAGTACTTC. The encoded protein is CASSLLGGQVNAYEQYF.

This clone turned up a few times. The chain recombines TRBV9 with TRBJ1-1; TRBD1 is a possible D gene (6 bases). This CDR3 is 17 amino acids long. The V end was cut by 3 bases, the J end by 3 bases, with 21 bases between. Germline V gene data show CDR1 as SGDLS and CDR2 as YYNGEE. CDR3 in amino acids: CASSAGGRRDIDTEAFF. The CDR3 DNA reads TGTGCCAGCAGCGCTGGAGGGAGGAGGGACATAGACACTGAAGCTTTCTTT.

V usage is TRBV19 and J usage is TRBJ2-2, with 7 bases that match TRBD2. Germline V lookup: CDR1 LNHDA, CDR2 SQIVND (reference sequence). This CDR3 contains 14 residues. J lost 2 bases, V lost 5 bases, and 2 bases had no gene match. The CDR3: CASSGTINTGELFF. CDR3 nucleotide sequence: TGTGCCAGTAGTGGGACTATAAACACCGGGGAGCTGTTTTTT.

The chain recombines TRBV6-6 with TRBJ2-1; 8 bases are a match to TRBD2. V lost 10 bases to trimming and J lost 14 bases; unmatched junction nucleotides: 13. The CDR3 covers 12 residues. Germline V gene data show CDR1 as MNHNY and CDR2 as SVGAGI (reference sequence). This chain's CDR3 is CATVSTAGGKFF. In DNA form, the CDR3 reads TGTGCCACCGTCTCAACTGCGGGAGGAAAGTTCTTC.